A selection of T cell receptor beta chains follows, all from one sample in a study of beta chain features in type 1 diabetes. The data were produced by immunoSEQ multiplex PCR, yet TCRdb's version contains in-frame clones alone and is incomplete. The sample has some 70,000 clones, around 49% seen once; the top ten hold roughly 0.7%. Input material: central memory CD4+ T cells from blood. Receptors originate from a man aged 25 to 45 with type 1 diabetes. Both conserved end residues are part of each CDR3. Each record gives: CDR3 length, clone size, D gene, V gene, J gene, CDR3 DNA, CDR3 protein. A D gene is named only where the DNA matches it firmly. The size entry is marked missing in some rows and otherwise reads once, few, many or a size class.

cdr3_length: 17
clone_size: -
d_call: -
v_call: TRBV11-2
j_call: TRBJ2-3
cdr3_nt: TGTGCCAGCAGCCCCAACGGGGTGACGATTAGCACAGATACGCAGTATTTT
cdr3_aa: CASSPNGVTISTDTQYF

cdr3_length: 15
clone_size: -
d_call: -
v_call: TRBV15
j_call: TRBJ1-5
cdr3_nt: TGTGCCACCAGCACCCCGGGCGCGCGGGGGCAGCCCCAGCATTTT
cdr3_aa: CATSTPGARGQPQHF

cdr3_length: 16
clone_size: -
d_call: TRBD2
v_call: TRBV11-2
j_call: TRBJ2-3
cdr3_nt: TGTGCCAGCAGCTCCCTAGCGGGGGGAAGCACAGATACGCAGTATTTT
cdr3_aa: CASSSLAGGSTDTQYF

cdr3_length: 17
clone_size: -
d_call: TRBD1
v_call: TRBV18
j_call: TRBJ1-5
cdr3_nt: TGTGCCAGCTCACCTTCGGGACAGGGTGGGTTCAATCAGCCCCAGCATTTT
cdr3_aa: CASSPSGQGGFNQPQHF

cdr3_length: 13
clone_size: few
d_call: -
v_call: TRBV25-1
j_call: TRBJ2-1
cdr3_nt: TGTGCCAGCAGTACGCCACGAGGAGTGAAGCAGTTCTTC
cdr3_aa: CASSTPRGVKQFF

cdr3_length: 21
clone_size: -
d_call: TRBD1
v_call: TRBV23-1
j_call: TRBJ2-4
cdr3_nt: TGCGCCAGCAGTCAACCACCCCTGACAGGGGCGGCGGTCCTAGCCAAAAACATTCAGTACTTC
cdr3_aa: CASSQPPLTGAAVLAKNIQYF

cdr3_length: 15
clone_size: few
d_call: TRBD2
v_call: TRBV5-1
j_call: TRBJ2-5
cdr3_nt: TGCGCCAGCAGCTTCGGGACTAGCGGGGGAGAGACCCAGTACTTC
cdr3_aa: CASSFGTSGGETQYF

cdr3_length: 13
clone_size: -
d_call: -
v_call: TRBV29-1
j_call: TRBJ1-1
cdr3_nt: TGCAGCGTTGAAGAACAGGGGAACACTGAAGCTTTCTTT
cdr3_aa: CSVEEQGNTEAFF

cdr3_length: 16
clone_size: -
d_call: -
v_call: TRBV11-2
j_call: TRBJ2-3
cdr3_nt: TGTGCCAGCAGCTTAGAAGGAAGGGGACAAGCAGATACGCAGTATTTT
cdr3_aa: CASSLEGRGQADTQYF

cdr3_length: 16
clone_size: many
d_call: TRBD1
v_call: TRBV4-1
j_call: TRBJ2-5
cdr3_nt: TGCGCCAGCAGCCGCTCACCGGGACAGGGGTCAGAGACCCAGTACTTC
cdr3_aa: CASSRSPGQGSETQYF

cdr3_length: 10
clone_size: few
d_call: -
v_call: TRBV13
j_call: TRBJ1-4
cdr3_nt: TGTGCCAGCCCCCGGGAAAAACTGTTTTTT
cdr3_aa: CASPREKLFF

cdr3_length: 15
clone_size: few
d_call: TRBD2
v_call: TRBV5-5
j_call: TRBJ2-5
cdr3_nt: TGTGCCAGCAGCTTGTCGGGGGGTTGGGTAGAGACCCAGTACTTC
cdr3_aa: CASSLSGGWVETQYF

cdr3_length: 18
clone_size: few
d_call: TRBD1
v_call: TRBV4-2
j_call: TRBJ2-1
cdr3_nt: TGTGCCAGCAGCCCAGAACCACCGGGGACAGGGAGCGACAATGAGCAGTTCTTC
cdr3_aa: CASSPEPPGTGSDNEQFF

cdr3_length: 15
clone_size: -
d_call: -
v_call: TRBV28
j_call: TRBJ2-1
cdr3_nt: TGTGCCAGCAGGGTGGGAGGCACCCACTACAATGAGCAGTTCTTC
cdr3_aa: CASRVGGTHYNEQFF

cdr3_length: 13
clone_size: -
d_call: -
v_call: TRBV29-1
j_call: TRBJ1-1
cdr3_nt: TGCAGCGTTGAAGATCAAGGGGGCACTGAAGCTTTCTTT
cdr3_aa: CSVEDQGGTEAFF

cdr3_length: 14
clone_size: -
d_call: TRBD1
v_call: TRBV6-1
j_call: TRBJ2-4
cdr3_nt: TGTGCCAGCAGTGGCGGGACAGGCGGCGGCATTCAGTACTTC
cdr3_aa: CASSGGTGGGIQYF

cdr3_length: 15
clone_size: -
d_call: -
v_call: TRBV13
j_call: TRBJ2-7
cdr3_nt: TGTGCCAGCAGCTTCGGGGCGGGATCTCACTACGAGCAGTACTTC
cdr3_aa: CASSFGAGSHYEQYF

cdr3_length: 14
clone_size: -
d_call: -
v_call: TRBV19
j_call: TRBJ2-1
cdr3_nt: TGTGCCAGTAGTGTAAATCCCAGGCTGGGTGAGCAGTTCTTC
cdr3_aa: CASSVNPRLGEQFF

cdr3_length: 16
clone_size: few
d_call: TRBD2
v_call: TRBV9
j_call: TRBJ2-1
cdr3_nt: TGTGCCAGCAGCGTAGTTGGCGGGGGGACCTACAATGAGCAGTTCTTC
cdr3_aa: CASSVVGGGTYNEQFF

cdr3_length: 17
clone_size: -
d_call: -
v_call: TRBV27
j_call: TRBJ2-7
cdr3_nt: TGTGCCAGCAGTCCCACTCGGGACTTAACTAGCTCCTACGAGCAGTACTTC
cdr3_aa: CASSPTRDLTSSYEQYF

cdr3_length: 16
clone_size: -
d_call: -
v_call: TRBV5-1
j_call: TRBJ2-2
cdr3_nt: TGCGCCAGCAGCTTGGGCAACCACAGGGACACCGGGGAGCTGTTTTTT
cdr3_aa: CASSLGNHRDTGELFF

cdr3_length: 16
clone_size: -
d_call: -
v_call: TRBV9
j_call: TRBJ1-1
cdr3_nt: TGTGCCAGCAGCGTAGCCCCCGAAGGGGTGTCCACTGAAGCTTTCTTT
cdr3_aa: CASSVAPEGVSTEAFF

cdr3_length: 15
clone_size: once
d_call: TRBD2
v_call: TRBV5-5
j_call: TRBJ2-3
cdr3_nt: TGTGCCAGCAGCTTGACTAGCGGGGTCGCCGAAGCGCAGTATTTT
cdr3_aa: CASSLTSGVAEAQYF

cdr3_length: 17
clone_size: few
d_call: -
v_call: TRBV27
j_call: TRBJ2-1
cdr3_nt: -
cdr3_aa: CASSSSKGTGVYNEQFF

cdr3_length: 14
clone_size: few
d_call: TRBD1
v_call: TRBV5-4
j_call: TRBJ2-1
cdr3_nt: TGTGCCAGCAGCTTGCGACAGGGATATGGTGAGCAGTTCTTC
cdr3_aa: CASSLRQGYGEQFF

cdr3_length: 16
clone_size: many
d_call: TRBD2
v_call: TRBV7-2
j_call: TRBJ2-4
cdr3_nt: TGTGCCAGCAGCTTAGCTTCTAGCGGGGAGGGTAACATTCAGTACTTC
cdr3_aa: CASSLASSGEGNIQYF

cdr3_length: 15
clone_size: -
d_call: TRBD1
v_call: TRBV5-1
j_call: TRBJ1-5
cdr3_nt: TGCGCCAGCAGCTTGGACGGGACAGCCAATCAGCCCCAGCATTTT
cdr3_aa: CASSLDGTANQPQHF

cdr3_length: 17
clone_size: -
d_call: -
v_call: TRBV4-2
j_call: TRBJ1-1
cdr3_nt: TGTGCCAGCAGCCAAGAAACCTCGGGGGGACGGGTCACTGAAGCTTTCTTT
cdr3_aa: CASSQETSGGRVTEAFF

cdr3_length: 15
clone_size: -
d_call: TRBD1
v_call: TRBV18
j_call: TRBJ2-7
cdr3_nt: TGTGCCAGCTCACAAAATACAGGGGGCTCCTACGAGCAGTACTTC
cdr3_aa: CASSQNTGGSYEQYF

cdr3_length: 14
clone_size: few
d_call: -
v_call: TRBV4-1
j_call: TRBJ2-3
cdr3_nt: TGCGCCAGCAGCCAACGCGGAAGCACAGATACGCAGTATTTT
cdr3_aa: CASSQRGSTDTQYF

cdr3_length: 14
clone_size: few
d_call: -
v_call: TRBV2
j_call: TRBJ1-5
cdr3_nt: TGTGCCAGCAGTGAACCTGGGGAGGGTCAGCCCCAGCATTTT
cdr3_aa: CASSEPGEGQPQHF

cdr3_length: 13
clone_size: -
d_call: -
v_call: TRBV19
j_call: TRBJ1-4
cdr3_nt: TGTGCCAGTAGTATGTGGGAGGTGCGGGAACTGTTTTTT
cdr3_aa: CASSMWEVRELFF

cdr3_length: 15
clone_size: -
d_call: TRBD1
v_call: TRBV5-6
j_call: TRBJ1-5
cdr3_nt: TGTGCCAGCAGCTCGGGGACAGGACTTAATCAGCCCCAGCATTTT
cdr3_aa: CASSSGTGLNQPQHF

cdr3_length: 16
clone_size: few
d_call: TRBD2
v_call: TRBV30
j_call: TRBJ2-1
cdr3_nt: TGTGCCTGGAGTGTAGGGCCGGGACTAGCTGAGAATGAGCAGTTCTTC
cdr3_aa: CAWSVGPGLAENEQFF

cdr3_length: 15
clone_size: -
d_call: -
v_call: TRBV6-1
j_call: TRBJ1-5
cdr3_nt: TGTGCCAGCAGTGAGCACTACAGGGCCCCTCAGCCCCAGCATTTT
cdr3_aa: CASSEHYRAPQPQHF

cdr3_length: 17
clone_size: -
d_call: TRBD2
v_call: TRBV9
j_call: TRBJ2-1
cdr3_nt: TGTGCCAGCAGCGCCCTTAGCGGGGGGGCCCTAGACAATGAGCAGTTCTTC
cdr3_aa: CASSALSGGALDNEQFF

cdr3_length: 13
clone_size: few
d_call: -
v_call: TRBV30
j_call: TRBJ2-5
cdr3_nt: TGTGCCTGGAGTGTCCAGGGGCGGGAGACCCAGTACTTC
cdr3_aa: CAWSVQGRETQYF

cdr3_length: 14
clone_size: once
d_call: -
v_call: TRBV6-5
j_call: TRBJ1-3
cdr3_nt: TGTGCCAGCAGCCGGGACAACTCTGGAAACACCATATATTTT
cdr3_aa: CASSRDNSGNTIYF

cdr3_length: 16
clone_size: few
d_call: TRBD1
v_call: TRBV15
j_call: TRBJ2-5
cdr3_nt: TGTGCCACCAGCAGTCGGACAGGGGGCTCGTCGGAGACCCAGTACTTC
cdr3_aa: CATSSRTGGSSETQYF

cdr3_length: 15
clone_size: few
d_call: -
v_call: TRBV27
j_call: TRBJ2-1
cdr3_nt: TGTGCCAGCAGTTTGGCAGGGGCATCCTACAATGAGCAGTTCTTC
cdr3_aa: CASSLAGASYNEQFF

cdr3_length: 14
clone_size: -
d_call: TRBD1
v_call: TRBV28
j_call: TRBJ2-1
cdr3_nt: TGTGCCAGCAGTTGGGGGACAGGGAGGAATGAGCAGTTCTTC
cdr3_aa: CASSWGTGRNEQFF